Listed here are 21 T cell receptor beta chains from one sample, sequenced in a study of Ad26.COV2.S vaccination and SARS-CoV-2 variants. Treatment specified: some 20 received Ad26.COV2.S at low or high dose, single or two shots; about 5 received placebo; per-sample allocation not given. The study sampled participants on day 63 after the first vaccine or placebo injection. Assay used: immunoSEQ multiplex PCR; TCRdb lists only in-frame clones, some missing. Of roughly 380,000 clones listed, over 75% are singletons. Material: peripheral blood, obtained in a trial of Ad26.COV2.S vaccine versus placebo. The receptors originated from a person between 18 and 65 years old who received the Ad26.COV2.S COVID-19 vaccine or a placebo.

This chain connects TRBV6-6 to TRBJ2-2; D is ambiguous. Trimming removed 0 bases at V and 4 bases at J, with 3 bases between. The CDR3 is made up of 13 amino acids. From germline, CDR1 is MNHNY and CDR2 SVGAGI (reference sequence). CDR3 nucleotides: TGTGCCAGCAGTTACTCGGCCACCGGGGAGCTGTTTTTT. Encoded protein: CASSYSATGELFF.

With respect to this clone: The same CDR3 also results from other DNA sequences found in this sample. The chain combines TRBV19 with TRBJ2-7, with D possibly matching TRBD1 (5 bases). The germline V gene encodes CDR1 LNHDA and CDR2 SQIVND (reference sequence). V was shortened by 1 base and J by 3 bases, with 7 bases between the two germline ends. CDR3 size: 13 residues. The chain's CDR3 is CASSIGQGYEQYF. The CDR3 coding sequence is TGTGCCAGTAGTATAGGCCAGGGCTACGAGCAGTACTTC. Complete variable domain (other parts from reference TRBV19 and TRBJ2-7): DGGITQSPKYLFRKEGQNVTLSCEQNLNHDAMYWYRQDPGQGLRLIYYSQIVNDFQKGDIAEGYSVSREKKESFPLTVTSAQKNPTAFYLCASSIGQGYEQYFGPGTRLTVT.

V usage is TRBV7-2 and J usage is TRBJ1-3; a possible D gene is TRBD1 (5 bases). The CDR3 consists of 15 residues. Between the trimmed V and J ends, which lost 1 base and 1 base, there was a span of 8 bases. Germline CDR1 reads SGHTA; CDR2 reads FQGNSA. The CDR3 region has the DNA TGTGCCAGCAGCTTAGAGGCAGGGTCTGGAAACACCATATATTTT. Translated: CASSLEAGSGNTIYF.

The V call is TRBV27, the J call TRBJ2-3; TRBD1 might be the D (6 bases). This CDR3 has 15 residues. From germline, CDR1 is MNHEY and CDR2 SMNVEV (reference sequence). Trimming removed 1 base at V and 5 bases at J, with 13 bases between. CDR3 coding DNA: TGTGCCAGCAGTTTATGGGCAGGGGTCAGAGATACGCAGTATTTT. Translating it yields CASSLWAGVRDTQYF.

This chain connects TRBV7-2 to TRBJ1-1; perhaps TRBD1 as D (6 bases). Trimming shortened V by 4 bases and J by 0 bases, and 15 bases separated the two germline ends. The germline V gene has CDR1 SGHTA and CDR2 FQGNSA. The CDR3 spans 16 residues. CDR3 sequence: CASSSQGLLMNTEAFF. As DNA, the CDR3 is TGTGCCAGCAGCTCACAGGGATTACTTATGAACACTGAAGCTTTCTTT.

The chain uses TRBV7-8 and TRBJ2-3; weak D call: TRBD2 (5 bases). This CDR3 is built from 15 residues. Germline V lookup: CDR1 SGHVS, CDR2 FQNEAQ. The V and J ends lost 5 bases and 2 bases respectively, with 14 bases between them. The CDR3 bases are TGTGCCAGCAGCCTAGGAGGAACAGTCACAGATACGCAGTATTTT. The encoded protein is CASSLGGTVTDTQYF.

The chain has TRBV24-1 and TRBJ1-2; TRBD1 aligns across 7 bases. The CDR3 contains 15 residues. Germline CDR1 and CDR2: KGHDR and SFDVKD. Trimming took 9 bases from V and 4 from J; bases not matched to a gene: 13. The DNA for the CDR3 is TGTGCCACCCAACCGGACAGGAGAGAACCCTATGGCTACACCTTC. It encodes CATQPDRREPYGYTF.

V usage is TRBV5-1 and J usage is TRBJ2-5; possibly TRBD1 for D (6 bases). Germline CDR1 and CDR2: SGHRS and YFSETQ. This CDR3 has 14 residues. V lost 2 bases, J lost 7 bases, and 15 bases lay in between. CDR3 loop: CASSLPTGSGTQYF. CDR3 nucleotides: TGCGCCAGCAGCTTACCAACAGGGTCGGGGACCCAGTACTTC.

V gene TRBV7-9 combines with J gene TRBJ1-1; D ambiguous. The germline V gene has CDR1 SEHNR and CDR2 FQNEAQ (reference sequence). V was shortened by 5 bases and J by 11 bases, with 15 bases between the two germline ends. The CDR3 length is 12 residues. The CDR3 here is CASSPPAYGAFF. CDR3 DNA sequence: TGTGCCAGCAGCCCCCCAGCGTATGGGGCTTTCTTT.

The chain combines TRBV29-1 with TRBJ2-1; 8 bases line up with TRBD1. Germline V gene lookup returns CDR1 SQVTM and CDR2 ANQGSEA. The trim removed 7 bases at V and 8 bases at J, leaving 7 bases unmatched. This CDR3 region has 12 residues. The CDR3 region is CSGRTGRDEQFF. In DNA form, the CDR3 reads TGCAGCGGGCGGACAGGGAGAGATGAGCAGTTCTTC.

This clone was recorded only once. This chain links TRBV10-3 with TRBJ2-1; 11 positions match TRBD2. Germline V gene sequence: CDR1 ENHRY, CDR2 SYGVKD. Losses at the gene ends were 3 bases for V and 4 bases for J; bases not matched to a gene: 5. This CDR3 has 16 residues. The CDR3 protein is CAISDIGTSGYNEQFF. The CDR3 nucleotides are TGTGCCATCAGTGACATAGGGACTAGCGGATACAATGAGCAGTTCTTC.

This clone came up once. The chain recombines TRBV5-1 with TRBJ2-4; 10 bases are a match to TRBD1. Germline CDR1 SGHRS, CDR2 YFSETQ. V lost 3 bases, J lost 6 bases, and 9 bases stayed unmatched. This CDR3 is built from 16 residues. DNA of the CDR3: TGCGCCAGCAGCTCAGGGCCGGGACAGGGGATAAACATTCAGTACTTC. Residues: CASSSGPGQGINIQYF.

The rearrangement links TRBV24-1 to TRBJ2-1; 8 bases fit TRBD2. V lost 2 bases to trimming and J lost 3 bases; unmatched junction nucleotides: 5. CDR1 KGHDR and CDR2 SFDVKD come from the germline V gene. The CDR3 is made up of 16 amino acids. CDR3 sequence (DNA): TGTGCCACCAGTGATTCCGGGACTAGGCGCTACAATGAGCAGTTCTTC. Its translation: CATSDSGTRRYNEQFF.

The CDR3 sequence is CASSGPTTFGTEAFF. For the CDR3, the DNA is TGTGCCAGCAGTGGCCCCACAACTTTTGGAACTGAAGCTTTCTTT. The rearrangement joins TRBV2 to TRBJ1-1; D remains unclear. This CDR3 has 15 residues. The germline CDR1 and CDR2 sequences are SNHLY and FYNNEI. V shed 4 bases and J shed 5 bases, with 17 bases lying between them.

The chain combines TRBV19 with TRBJ1-2, with D maybe TRBD1 (6 bases). Germline V gene data show CDR1 as LNHDA and CDR2 as SQIVND (reference sequence). The CDR3 totals 15 residues. V gave up 6 bases and J gave up 4 bases, with 18 bases separating them. CDR3 in amino acids: CASSQSGVVGYGYTF. The CDR3, as DNA: TGTGCCAGTAGCCAGTCAGGGGTTGTCGGCTATGGCTACACCTTC. Supplemented by reference TRBV19 and TRBJ1-2, the full variable domain reads DGGITQSPKYLFRKEGQNVTLSCEQNLNHDAMYWYRQDPGQGLRLIYYSQIVNDFQKGDIAEGYSVSREKKESFPLTVTSAQKNPTAFYLCASSQSGVVGYGYTFGSGTRLTVV.

The chain has TRBV2 and TRBJ2-1; D not resolved. From germline, CDR1 is SNHLY and CDR2 FYNNEI. Trimming took off 7 bases at V and 9 bases at J, with 19 bases between the two ends. The CDR3 consists of 14 residues. The CDR3 protein is CASTATATYGEQFF. CDR3 in DNA: TGTGCCAGCACCGCTACAGCTACGTACGGTGAGCAGTTCTTC.

The chain couples TRBV7-3 to TRBJ2-6, with TRBD1 matching over 7 bases. The CDR3 consists of 16 residues. Germline V lookup: CDR1 SGHTA, CDR2 FQGTGA. The V and J ends lost 4 bases and 2 bases, in that order; junction bases with no gene match: 5. CDR3 sequence reads: CASSSLGQAGANVLTF. CDR3 DNA sequence: TGTGCCAGCAGCTCCCTTGGACAGGCTGGGGCCAACGTCCTGACTTTC.

The chain has TRBV10-2 and TRBJ2-1; 9 nucleotides match TRBD2. The trim removed 0 bases at V and 10 bases at J, leaving 7 bases unmatched. There are 15 residues in the CDR3. The germline V gene encodes CDR1 WSHSY and CDR2 SAAADI. The CDR3: CASSESAGGFREQFF. The DNA of the CDR3 is TGCGCCAGCAGTGAGTCCGCGGGGGGGTTTAGAGAGCAGTTCTTC.

This chain uses TRBV30 with TRBJ1-4; 7 bases fit TRBD1. The J segment lost 0 bases and the V segment lost 3 bases, leaving 4 bases of the junction unmatched. This CDR3 has 15 residues. CDR1 is GTSNPN, CDR2 SVGIG, per germline (reference sequence). The CDR3 bases are TGTGCCTGGAGATTAGGACAGGCAACTAATGAAAAACTGTTTTTT. This encodes CAWRLGQATNEKLFF. The full variable domain, completed using reference TRBV30 and TRBJ1-4, is SQTIHQWPATLVQPVGSPLSLECTVEGTSNPNLYWYRQAAGRGLQLLFYSVGIGQISSEVPQNLSASRPQDRQFILSSKKLLLSDSGFYLCAWRLGQATNEKLFFGSGTQLSVL.

The CDR3 loop reads CASSSGTSGDSYEQYF. CDR3 sequence (DNA): TGCGCCAGCAGCTCTGGGACTAGCGGGGACTCCTACGAGCAGTACTTC. The V and J genes are TRBV4-3 and TRBJ2-7, with 13 bases lining up with TRBD2. The CDR3 spans 16 residues. V lost 5 bases to trimming and J lost 0 bases; unmatched junction nucleotides: 4. Germline V gene data show CDR1 as LGHNA and CDR2 as YSLEER.

In the case of this clone: At one of its ends the junction is not consistent with the germline gene, which may arise from a read error. This specimen includes other DNA sequences encoding the same CDR3. The rearrangement uses TRBV19 and TRBJ2-2; the match to TRBD2 covers 12 bases. In germline, CDR1 is LNHDA, CDR2 SQIVND (reference sequence). This CDR3 contains 17 residues. CDR3 residues: CASSTRALAGGTGELFF. As DNA, the CDR3 is TGTGCCAGTAGTACCCGAGCACTAGCGGGGGGTACCGGGGAGCTATTTTTT.